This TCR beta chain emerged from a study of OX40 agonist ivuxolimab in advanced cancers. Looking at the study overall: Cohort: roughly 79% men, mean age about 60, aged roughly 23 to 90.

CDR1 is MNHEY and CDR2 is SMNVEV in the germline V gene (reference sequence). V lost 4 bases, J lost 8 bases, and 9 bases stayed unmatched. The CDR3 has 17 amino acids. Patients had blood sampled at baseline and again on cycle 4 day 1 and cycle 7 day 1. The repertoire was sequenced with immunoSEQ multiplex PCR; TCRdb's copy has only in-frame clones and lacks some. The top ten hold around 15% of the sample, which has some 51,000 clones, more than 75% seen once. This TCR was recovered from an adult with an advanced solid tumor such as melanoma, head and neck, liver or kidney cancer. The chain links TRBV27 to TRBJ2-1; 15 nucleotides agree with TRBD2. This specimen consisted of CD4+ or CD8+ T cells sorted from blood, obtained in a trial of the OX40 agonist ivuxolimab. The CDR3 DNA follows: TGTGCCAGCAGTTCCCGGAGGACTAGCGGGAGGGGCTATGAGCAGTTCTTC. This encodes CASSSRRTSGRGYEQFF.